This T cell receptor beta chain comes out of a study of T cells in Graves' hyperthyroidism and ophthalmopathy. About the study: Peripheral blood samples were taken at initial diagnosis, prior to any treatment. Study results and limitations: Most clonotypes expanded in thyroid above 0.001 were likewise present in blood.

This clonotype has a count of ten or more. The antigen is not known. Enrolled ophthalmopathy patients presented with a Clinical Activity Score of at least 3, a NOSPECS grade of at least 4, and disease duration under 3 months. Germline CDR1 and CDR2: MDHEN and SYDVKM. Trimming shortened V by 7 bases and J by 4 bases, and 17 bases separated the two germline ends. CDR3 length: 15 amino acids. Amplified regions were TCR beta CDR3 sequences from RNA transcripts. First-round RT-PCR targeting the TCR CDR3 was performed with the HTBI primer set. One entry per CDR3 protein results from TCRdb running MiXCR on the multiplex PCR reads. Of under 400,000 distinct CDR3 sequences in the sample, 15% to 20% were seen once.

This receptor was taken from a woman between 40 and 50 years old with Graves' ophthalmopathy. Source material: blood. The chain couples TRBV28 to TRBJ1-5; D gene ambiguous. CDR3 in amino acids: CASTWGRALNQPQHF. CDR3 nucleotide sequence: TGTGCCAGCACTTGGGGTAGGGCATTGAATCAGCCCCAGCATTTT. Complete variable domain (other parts from reference TRBV28 and TRBJ1-5): DVKVTQSSRYLVKRTGEKVFLECVQDMDHENMFWYRQDPGLGLRLIYFSYDVKMKEKGDIPEGYSVSREKKERFSLILESASTNQTSMYLCASTWGRALNQPQHFGDGTRLSIL.